Listed below are T cell receptor beta chains from one sample, sequenced in a study of T-cell reconstitution after alpha-beta-depleted transplantation in children. TCRdb redid the calling of the PCR reads with MiXCR, one entry per CDR3 protein. Found here are fewer than 750,000 distinct CDR3 sequences, about 23% of them singletons; the top ten hold 14%. The sample was PBMCs, mostly from graft donor cells, taken 360 days after TCRalphabeta/CD19-depleted stem cell transplant. These receptors were obtained from a boy under three years old who had a stem cell transplant for acute myeloid leukemia, so the T cells may come from the graft donor. Both conserved end residues are part of each CDR3.

J: TRBJ2-4
V: TRBV28
CDR3: CASSLYGPSPIAKNIQYF

J: TRBJ1-1
V: TRBV4-3
CDR3: CASSQESRPRTEAFF

J: TRBJ1-2
V: TRBV7-2
CDR3: CASSLGPNARGYTF

J: TRBJ2-3
V: TRBV20-1
CDR3: CSATGTGGYADTQYF

J: TRBJ1-1
V: TRBV20-1
CDR3: CSARDLDINTEAFF

J: TRBJ2-1
V: TRBV20-1
CDR3: CSASVGLAGTYNEQFF

J: TRBJ1-5
V: TRBV7-2
CDR3: CASSPEGGAYNQPQHF

J: TRBJ1-2
V: TRBV20-1
CDR3: CSARGHSDNYGYTF

J: TRBJ2-5
V: TRBV6-1
CDR3: CASSPSTGPAQETQYF

J: TRBJ1-6
V: TRBV20-1
CDR3: CSAETDSRYNSPLHF

J: TRBJ1-4
V: TRBV20-1
CDR3: CSARDRTEVNEKLFF

J: TRBJ2-3
V: TRBV9
CDR3: CASSPSSTDSTDTQYF

J: TRBJ2-7
V: TRBV5-5
CDR3: CASSRTGTVAYEQYF

J: TRBJ2-5
V: TRBV4-3
CDR3: CASSQEAGQEETQYF

J: TRBJ2-3
V: TRBV6-1
CDR3: CASSFDRARGTDTQYF

J: TRBJ2-1
V: TRBV5-1
CDR3: CASSYGGQGAYNEQFF

J: TRBJ2-3
V: TRBV29-1
CDR3: CSVAQGEDTQYF

J: TRBJ2-5
V: TRBV7-7
CDR3: CASSSGQSVAQYF

J: TRBJ2-2
V: TRBV25-1
CDR3: CASSEDRVGTGELFF

J: TRBJ2-5
V: TRBV29-1
CDR3: CSVDHLQETQYF

J: TRBJ2-7
V: TRBV15
CDR3: CATSVRTGADEQYF

J: TRBJ2-2
V: TRBV5-1
CDR3: CASSLSASVGRELFF

J: TRBJ1-1
V: TRBV5-1
CDR3: CASSWMDRHTEAFF

J: TRBJ2-2
V: TRBV9
CDR3: CASSVDGRVKSTGELFF

J: TRBJ1-5
V: TRBV9
CDR3: CASSRGGYSNQPQHF

J: TRBJ2-5
V: TRBV6-5
CDR3: CASSYSTKGEGQETQYF

J: TRBJ2-3
V: TRBV28
CDR3: CASIPSPRTDTQYF

J: TRBJ2-2
V: TRBV5-1
CDR3: CASSLEGHTNTGELFF

J: TRBJ2-7
V: TRBV7-3
CDR3: CASSLNPSMNEQYF

J: TRBJ2-3
V: TRBV6-2/TRBV6-3
CDR3: CASSYLPSGHTQYF

J: TRBJ2-3
V: TRBV28
CDR3: CASSYSDSTDTQYF

J: TRBJ2-5
V: TRBV12-3/TRBV12-4
CDR3: CASSYRDRGRGETQYF

J: TRBJ2-3
V: TRBV20-1
CDR3: CSVAPWVGGTDTQYF

J: TRBJ2-1
V: TRBV12-3/TRBV12-4
CDR3: CASSFRDYGVNEQFF

J: TRBJ2-1
V: TRBV6-5
CDR3: CASSYRDRGGNEQFF

J: TRBJ2-1
V: TRBV7-3
CDR3: CASSFQEGGQQFF

J: TRBJ1-6
V: TRBV12-3/TRBV12-4
CDR3: CASTPSRGDSPLHF

J: TRBJ2-5
V: TRBV27
CDR3: CASSPPDGQETQYF

J: TRBJ2-7
V: TRBV6-1
CDR3: CASSPTSGDPYEQYF

J: TRBJ2-1
V: TRBV7-2
CDR3: CASSRREGYNEQFF

J: TRBJ2-7
V: TRBV20-1
CDR3: CSARTGGPSYEQYF

J: TRBJ2-1
V: TRBV6-2/TRBV6-3
CDR3: CASSYSKGLAGVWANNEQFF

J: TRBJ2-2
V: TRBV12-3/TRBV12-4
CDR3: CASSFGAGGRTGELFF

J: TRBJ2-3
V: TRBV25-1
CDR3: CASSGFSRDTQYF